This is a list of T cell receptor beta chains from one sample in a study of cytomegalovirus exposure and HLA in healthy donors. Assay: immunoSEQ multiplex PCR; the TCRdb copy retains only in-frame clones and omits some. Seen here are 100,000 to 150,000 clones, 73% observed once, and the top ten hold about 4.4%. Sequenced material: PBMCs. These receptors originate from a man in his sixties in good health and CMV-seropositive. Both conserved end residues are part of each CDR3. The D gene is left open where the match is weak. The listing skips clone size in some rows; elsewhere it reads once, few, many or a size class.

j_gene | abundance | d_gene | v_gene | CDR3nt | CDR3aa
TRBJ2-7 | few | . | TRBV7-9 | TGTTCCAGCAGCTTCGAAGGGGCTTCGGGCGAGCAGTACTTC | CSSSFEGASGEQYF
TRBJ1-2 | . | . | TRBV27 | TGTGCCAGCAGTTCGTCCCCGCCGTTATACAGCTATGGCTACACCTTC | CASSSSPPLYSYGYTF
TRBJ2-5 | . | . | TRBV30 | TGTGCCTGGACCCAGGGTAGAGAGACCCAGTACTTC | CAWTQGRETQYF
TRBJ1-3 | . | . | TRBV2 | TGTGCCAGCACCGAGGGCCTTCAACTGGGAGGAAACACCATATATTTT | CASTEGLQLGGNTIYF
TRBJ2-5 | . | TRBD2 | TRBV5-4 | TGTGCCAGCAGCATCAATCTAGCGGGACAAGAGACCCAGTACTTC | CASSINLAGQETQYF
TRBJ1-6 | . | . | TRBV7-9 | TGTGCCAGCAGCTTAAGTTCGGGATCACCCCTCCACTTT | CASSLSSGSPLHF
TRBJ2-7 | . | . | TRBV6-6 | TGTGCCACCTACAACACAAACGGGGGCGAGCAGTACTTC | CATYNTNGGEQYF
TRBJ2-7 | . | TRBD1 | TRBV2 | TGTGCCAGCAGGGTTAGGACAGGGGCGGATTACGAGCAGTACTTC | CASRVRTGADYEQYF
TRBJ2-1 | . | . | TRBV5-6 | TGTGCCAGCAGCTTGGAAGGGGTCGGCTACAATGAGCAGTTCTTC | CASSLEGVGYNEQFF
TRBJ1-2 | . | TRBD1 | TRBV7-2 | TGTGCCAGCAGCCCGGGGACAGGGGCTAACTATGGCTACACCTTC | CASSPGTGANYGYTF
TRBJ1-1 | . | TRBD1 | TRBV18 | TGTGCCAGTGGGACAGGGGGCACTGAAGCTTTCTTT | CASGTGGTEAFF
TRBJ2-7 | . | . | TRBV6-1 | TGTGCCAGCAGTGACCACAGGTCCTACGAGCAGTACTTC | CASSDHRSYEQYF
TRBJ1-5 | few | . | TRBV4-1 | TGCGCCAGCAGCCACCACACTGACCGCCCCGGGGTCAATCAGCCCCAGCATTTT | CASSHHTDRPGVNQPQHF
TRBJ2-2 | . | . | TRBV4-1 | TGCGCCAGCAGCCAAGCTAACAGGGCCGACACCGGGGAGCTGTTTTTT | CASSQANRADTGELFF
TRBJ2-1 | . | . | TRBV29-1 | TGCAGCGCAAGGACTACTTTCGGCTACAATGAGCAGTTCTTC | CSARTTFGYNEQFF
TRBJ2-2 | . | TRBD1 | TRBV18 | TGTGCCAGCTCACCGCGACAGGGAATGAACACCGGGGAGCTGTTTTTT | CASSPRQGMNTGELFF
TRBJ2-1 | once | . | TRBV19 | TGTGCCAGTAGTATGAAGTTCATGAGGGACACCTACAATGAGCAGTTCTTC | CASSMKFMRDTYNEQFF
TRBJ2-5 | . | TRBD2 | TRBV4-1 | TGCGCCAGCAGCGCTAGCGGTCGCCAAGAGACCCAGTACTTC | CASSASGRQETQYF
TRBJ1-4 | . | . | TRBV28 | TGTGCCAGCATCCTAACAGGGATTAATGAAAAACTGTTTTTT | CASILTGINEKLFF
TRBJ2-5 | . | . | TRBV14 | TGTGCCAGCAGCCGCCTAGGCAAGGGGTCGTTCATAGGGGAGACCCAGTACTTC | CASSRLGKGSFIGETQYF
TRBJ2-7 | few | TRBD2 | TRBV9 | TGTGCCAGCAGCCCAACCGGGGGGAGGGCCTACGAGCAGTACTTC | CASSPTGGRAYEQYF
TRBJ1-2 | . | . | TRBV7-8 | TGTGCCAGCAGCCCCACTCAGGCCAACTATGGCTACACCTTC | CASSPTQANYGYTF
TRBJ1-4 | once | TRBD1 | TRBV28 | TGTGCCAGCAGTCCCACCCCCCACAGGGGGCGAGGTGAAAAACTGTTTTTT | CASSPTPHRGRGEKLFF
TRBJ2-3 | . | . | TRBV28 | TGTGCCAGCAGTTTAAACCCGACAGCTAGCACAGATACGCAGTATTTT | CASSLNPTASTDTQYF
TRBJ2-3 | few | TRBD2 | TRBV6-4 | TGTGCCAGCAGTGCTAGCGGGGGGGCTTCAGATACGCAGTATTTT | CASSASGGASDTQYF
TRBJ2-1 | . | TRBD2 | TRBV14 | TGTGCCAGCAGCCAGCGGGGGGGCTCCTACAATGAGCAGTTCTTC | CASSQRGGSYNEQFF
TRBJ1-2 | . | . | TRBV4-1 | TGCGCCAGCAGCCAAGCGGGACAAGCCGGCGGCTACACCTTC | CASSQAGQAGGYTF
TRBJ1-4 | . | . | TRBV7-9 | TGTGCCAGCAGCTTATTACAGACTAATGAAAAACTGTTTTTT | CASSLLQTNEKLFF
TRBJ1-4 | few | . | TRBV5-1 | TGCGCCAGCAGGACTGGTAATGAAAAACTGTTTTTT | CASRTGNEKLFF
TRBJ1-3 | once | . | TRBV27 | TGTGCCAGCAGTTTATCAGGGGCTGGAAACACCATATATTTT | CASSLSGAGNTIYF
TRBJ2-7 | . | . | TRBV21-1 | TGTGCCAGTTATAATCCCGGACTTTCCCCCGGCTACGAGCAGTACTTC | CASYNPGLSPGYEQYF
TRBJ2-2 | . | . | TRBV5-1 | TGCGCCAGCAGCTTGAAATTCCAAGCGGCTGATACCGGGGAGCTGTTTTTT | CASSLKFQAADTGELFF